These 15 T cell receptor beta chains were sequenced from one sample in a study of blood T cells in healthy people across ages. The second PCR ran about 6 to 12 cycles with a sample-barcoded 5' primer and J-beta primers. TCRdb passed the 5' RACE reads through MiXCR, listing each CDR3 protein once. The top ten hold about 12% of the sample, which has around 990,000 distinct CDR3 sequences, more than 30% seen once. What was sequenced was blood. The receptors were gathered from a man younger than 35 in good health.

Only a few counts were recorded for this clonotype. This chain links TRBV18 with TRBJ1-1, with a tentative D call TRBD1 (5 bases). V lost 3 bases, J lost 2 bases, and 19 bases lay in between. Germline CDR1 KGHSH, CDR2 LQKENI. This CDR3 contains 17 residues. The CDR3: CASSPGAEPTVNTEAFF. Here the CDR3 DNA reads TGTGCCAGCTCACCTGGGGCGGAGCCCACGGTCAACACTGAAGCTTTCTTT.

V is TRBV5-1 and J is TRBJ2-1; 9 positions agree with TRBD2. Germline CDR1 is SGHRS and CDR2 is YFSETQ. The CDR3 extends over 17 amino acids. The V and J ends lost 4 bases and 4 bases, in that order; junction bases with no gene match: 12. The CDR3 bases are TGCGCCAGCAGCCCAGGGGAGCGGGGGGCTCGTTACAATGAGCAGTTCTTC. Protein product: CASSPGERGARYNEQFF.

This clonotype was counted a few times. The chain links TRBV5-1 to TRBJ2-5; a weak D match, TRBD1 (5 bases). The CDR3 consists of 14 residues. Trimming removed 3 bases from V and 0 bases from J, with 9 bases in between. Looked up from germline, CDR1 is SGHRS and CDR2 is YFSETQ. The CDR3 DNA reads TGCGCCAGCAGCTCGACAGCAAACCAAGAGACCCAGTACTTC. Translation: CASSSTANQETQYF. The full variable domain, in which reference TRBV5-1 and TRBJ2-5 provide the parts outside the CDR3, is KAGVTQTPRYLIKTRGQQVTLSCSPISGHRSVSWYQQTPGQGLQFLFEYFSETQRNKGNFPGRFSGRQFSNSRSEMNVSTLELGDSALYLCASSSTANQETQYFGPGTRLLVL.

This clonotype was seen more than once but under ten times. The chain couples TRBV4-3 to TRBJ2-3; D perhaps matches TRBD2 (6 bases). The CDR3 runs to 20 residues. The V gene lost 4 bases and the J gene lost 1 base, with 27 bases spanning the gap. Germline V lookup: CDR1 LGHNA, CDR2 YSLEER. The CDR3 loop reads CASSRCLVCAGRPRTDTQYF. CDR3 DNA sequence: TGCGCCAGCAGCCGATGCTTAGTGTGCGCGGGACGGCCCCGCACAGATACGCAGTATTTT.

This clonotype was counted a few times. V gene TRBV5-1 combines with J gene TRBJ2-1, with 9 positions matching TRBD1. This CDR3 region has 15 residues. Looked up from germline, CDR1 is SGHRS and CDR2 is YFSETQ. The ends lost 4 bases at V and 5 bases at J; junction bases unmatched: 7. The CDR3 here is CASSLDRGRNNEQFF. The CDR3 DNA is TGCGCCAGCAGCCTCGACAGGGGGAGAAACAATGAGCAGTTCTTC.

This clonotype showed up just a few times. The V call is TRBV6-2 or TRBV6-3, the J call TRBJ1-2; weak D call: TRBD1 (5 bases). This CDR3 has 14 residues. Looked up from germline, CDR1 is MNHEY and CDR2 is SVGEGT. V was cut by 5 bases and J by 3 bases, with 13 bases left in between. This CDR3 reads CASSQPGTDYGYTF. CDR3 DNA sequence: TGTGCCAGCAGTCAACCCGGGACCGACTATGGCTACACCTTC.

The rearrangement links TRBV7-2 to TRBJ2-1; D remains unclear. The V gene's germline CDR1 is SGHTA and CDR2 FQGNSA. Trimming pared 1 base from V and 5 bases from J, leaving 12 bases between. The CDR3 runs to 15 residues. The CDR3 DNA follows: TGTGCCAGCAGCTTAGGTTCGGCAGCGCACAATGAGCAGTTCTTC. It is translated as CASSLGSAAHNEQFF.

This chain links TRBV4-1 with TRBJ1-4, with D possibly matching TRBD1 (5 bases). With 1 base removed from V and 5 bases from J, the gap between germline ends came to 11 bases. Germline lookup yields CDR1 MGHRA and CDR2 YSYEKL. This CDR3 contains 15 residues. The CDR3 sequence is CASSQGGRENEKLFF. The CDR3 DNA sequence: TGCGCCAGCAGCCAAGGCGGCAGGGAGAATGAAAAACTGTTTTTT.

This sequence joins TRBV4-3 and TRBJ2-1; D is ambiguous. Trimming took 0 bases from V and 4 from J, leaving 13 bases between them. Germline lookup yields CDR1 LGHNA and CDR2 YSLEER. CDR3 length: 16 residues. The chain's CDR3 is CASSQDGLVGYNEQFF. In DNA form, the CDR3 reads TGCGCCAGCAGCCAAGATGGTTTGGTCGGATACAATGAGCAGTTCTTC.

This clonotype was counted at least ten times. V and J are TRBV20-1 and TRBJ1-5; D gene ambiguous. CDR3 length: 12 amino acids. V was clipped by 5 bases and J by 2 bases, with 7 bases between them. Germline V gene sequence: CDR1 DFQATT, CDR2 SNEGSKA (reference sequence). The CDR3 nucleotides are TGCAGTGCTTCCCAGGGCAATCAGCCCCAGCATTTT. This gives the protein CSASQGNQPQHF.

The V call is TRBV20-1, the J call TRBJ1-2; D is perhaps TRBD1 (5 bases). The CDR3 spans 12 residues. Trimming cost V 6 bases and J 8 bases, with 16 bases left between them. In germline, CDR1 is DFQATT, CDR2 SNEGSKA (reference sequence). The CDR3 here is CSALSGLGGYTF. For the CDR3, the DNA is TGCAGTGCCCTCTCAGGGTTAGGGGGCTACACCTTC.

The V gene is TRBV7-9, the J gene TRBJ1-1, with D hard to call. Trimming stripped 7 bases from V and 2 bases from J, with 14 bases between. CDR1 SEHNR and CDR2 FQNEAQ come from the germline V gene (reference sequence). There are 14 residues in the CDR3. The CDR3, as DNA: TGTGCCAGCACCGTGAGCCAGACCAACACTGAAGCTTTCTTT. Encoded protein: CASTVSQTNTEAFF.

The chain links TRBV5-1 to TRBJ1-2; D perhaps matches TRBD1 (6 bases). Germline V gene sequence: CDR1 SGHRS, CDR2 YFSETQ. This CDR3 comprises 14 residues. Trimming left V 2 bases short and J 6 bases short, with 14 bases between. The CDR3 region is CASSLSQGPHGYTF. CDR3 nucleotide sequence: TGCGCCAGCAGCTTATCACAGGGACCCCATGGCTACACCTTC.

The chain joins TRBV7-9 to TRBJ1-4, with D perhaps matching TRBD1 (6 bases). The CDR3 spans 18 residues. CDR1 SEHNR and CDR2 FQNEAQ come from the germline V gene (reference sequence). Between the trimmed V and J ends, which lost 5 bases and 0 bases, there was a span of 19 bases. CDR3 sequence reads: CASSPQSRGFATNEKLFF. The CDR3 DNA is TGTGCCAGCAGCCCACAGTCCAGGGGTTTTGCAACTAATGAAAAACTGTTTTTT.

To note about this clonotype: It may be a read error: a sequence one base away is much more abundant. The chain employs TRBV6-2 or TRBV6-3 and TRBJ2-7, with D hard to call. Germline V CDR1 and CDR2: MNHEY, SVGEGT. CDR3 length equals 14 residues. V shed 6 bases and J shed 0 bases, with 12 bases lying between them. The CDR3 nucleotides are TGTGCCAGCAGATCGGACGCCATCTCCTACGAGCAGTACTTC. Translated, it gives CASRSDAISYEQYF.